The 18 T cell receptor beta chains below all came from one sample that was sequenced in a study of cytomegalovirus exposure and HLA in healthy donors. The PCR contained 60 Vbeta and 13 Jbeta primers. Assay used: immunoSEQ multiplex PCR; TCRdb lists only in-frame clones, some missing. The sample consists of roughly 180,000 clones, approximately 84% of them appearing once. Input material: PBMCs. The source of these receptors is a girl aged 10-17 years in good health and CMV-seropositive.

The chain uses TRBV5-6 and TRBJ2-7; 8 bases agree with TRBD1. In germline, CDR1 is SGHDT, CDR2 YYEEEE. Germline trimming cut 2 bases from V and 0 bases from J; bases unmatched to any gene: 7. The CDR3 spans 16 residues. CDR3 bases: TGTGCCAGCAGCTTTTACCCGGGACAGGACTCCTACGAGCAGTACTTC. This gives the protein CASSFYPGQDSYEQYF.

This clone was counted only a few times. Other DNA sequences in this sample translate to the same CDR3. CDR3 in DNA: TGTGCCAGTAGTATAACAGGGGACTATGGCTACACCTTC. Its protein product is CASSITGDYGYTF. V and J are TRBV19 and TRBJ1-2; TRBD1 aligns across 7 bases. V shed 2 bases and J 3 bases; nucleotides not matched to a gene: 0. In germline, CDR1 is LNHDA, CDR2 SQIVND (reference sequence). The CDR3 has 13 amino acids.

The chain employs TRBV30 and TRBJ1-5; 11 bases align to TRBD1. CDR1 GTSNPN and CDR2 SVGIG come from the germline V gene (reference sequence). This CDR3 spans 14 amino acids. Trimming at V came to 3 bases and at J to 5 bases, leaving 3 bases not matched to a gene. CDR3 nucleotides: TGTGCCTGGAGGGGGACAGGGGGAGATCAGCCCCAGCATTTT. It translates to CAWRGTGGDQPQHF. Full variable domain (missing parts from reference TRBV30 and TRBJ1-5): SQTIHQWPATLVQPVGSPLSLECTVEGTSNPNLYWYRQAAGRGLQLLFYSVGIGQISSEVPQNLSASRPQDRQFILSSKKLLLSDSGFYLCAWRGTGGDQPQHFGDGTRLSIL.

The rearrangement joins TRBV28 to TRBJ2-5; perhaps TRBD2 as D (5 bases). This CDR3 has 16 residues. Trimming pared 4 bases from V and 2 bases from J, leaving 17 bases between. In germline, CDR1 is MDHEN, CDR2 SYDVKM. The CDR3 coding sequence is TGTGCCAGCAGTTCTTATGCGGCGGGCTTACAAGAGACCCAGTACTTC. As protein: CASSSYAAGLQETQYF.

This clone has a handful of counts. J is TRBJ2-7 and V is TRBV19, with TRBD2 matching 7 bases. The V segment lost 5 bases and the J segment 3 bases; nucleotides outside the gene matches: 19. This CDR3 is 18 amino acids long. Germline assignment: CDR1 LNHDA and CDR2 SQIVND (reference sequence). The CDR3 nucleotides are TGTGCCAGTAGTGGGGCCCTTGGGGGGGAGGGCGGGGACTACGAGCAGTACTTC. Its translation: CASSGALGGEGGDYEQYF.

The chain has TRBV13 and TRBJ2-6; D gene uncertain. Germline values: CDR1 PRHDT, CDR2 FYEKMQ (reference sequence). The V end was cut by 6 bases, the J end by 5 bases, with 11 bases between. The length of the CDR3 is 14 residues. The CDR3 DNA reads TGTGCCAGCAGTTCAGTCTCCAGGGCCAACGTCCTGACTTTC. This gives the protein CASSSVSRANVLTF.

This rearrangement joins TRBV2 to TRBJ1-1; D unclear. Germline V gene sequence: CDR1 SNHLY, CDR2 FYNNEI. The V and J ends lost 6 bases and 6 bases respectively, with 8 bases between them. The CDR3 spans 11 residues. This CDR3 reads CASRQRPEAFF. In DNA form, the CDR3 reads TGTGCCAGCAGGCAGCGCCCTGAAGCTTTCTTT.

The rearrangement joins TRBV5-1 to TRBJ2-1; D is ambiguous. Trimming left V 2 bases short and J 1 base short, with 13 bases between. The CDR3 sequence is 16 residues long. Germline lookup yields CDR1 SGHRS and CDR2 YFSETQ. CDR3 in amino acids: CASSLLMASSYNEQFF. The DNA for the CDR3 is TGCGCCAGCAGCTTATTAATGGCTTCGTCCTACAATGAGCAGTTCTTC.

V gene TRBV20-1 combines with J gene TRBJ2-7; no reliable D call. The CDR3 consists of 11 residues. The germline CDR1 and CDR2 sequences are DFQATT and SNEGSKA (reference sequence). Trimming cost V 5 bases and J 0 bases, with 5 bases left between them. CDR3 nucleotides: TGCAGTGCTGGGCCCTCCTACGAGCAGTACTTC. It specifies CSAGPSYEQYF.

The rearrangement joins TRBV6-5 to TRBJ2-3; 9 bases are a match to TRBD2. V lost 6 bases to trimming and J lost 1 base; unmatched junction nucleotides: 5. Germline assignment: CDR1 MNHEY and CDR2 SVGAGI. CDR3 size: 15 residues. Written as DNA, the CDR3 is TGTGCCAGCAGACTGATAGCGGGGGGCACAGATACGCAGTATTTT. Translated, it gives CASRLIAGGTDTQYF.

CDR3 DNA: TGTGCCAGCAGTTGGGGCCCAACCTACGAGCAGTACTTC. It translates to CASSWGPTYEQYF. This chain uses TRBV6-5 with TRBJ2-7; the D gene is possibly TRBD1 (5 bases). This CDR3 is built from 13 residues. CDR1 MNHEY and CDR2 SVGAGI come from the germline V gene. V shed 4 bases and J shed 2 bases, with 9 bases lying between them.

The chain uses TRBV4-2 and TRBJ2-1, with D possibly matching TRBD2 (6 bases). V was shortened by 4 bases and J by 0 bases, with 16 bases between the two germline ends. The CDR3 has 17 residues. Germline V lookup: CDR1 LGHNA, CDR2 YNFKEQ. This CDR3 reads CASSLQVIAVSYNEQFF. The CDR3 DNA sequence: TGTGCCAGCAGCCTACAAGTTATAGCGGTCTCCTACAATGAGCAGTTCTTC.

The J gene is TRBJ1-1, the V gene TRBV19, with D tentatively TRBD1 (5 bases). V was clipped by 6 bases and J by 1 base, with 9 bases between them. The germline gives CDR1 LNHDA, CDR2 SQIVND (reference sequence). The CDR3 has 13 amino acids. The CDR3 loop reads CASSPTGNTEAFF. The CDR3 region has the DNA TGTGCCAGTAGCCCAACAGGGAACACTGAAGCTTTCTTT.

This clone was recorded a few times. The chain combines TRBV7-6 with TRBJ2-1; 7 bases line up with TRBD2. The V segment lost 0 bases and the J segment 2 bases; nucleotides outside the gene matches: 7. The CDR3 runs 17 residues. Germline V gene lookup returns CDR1 SGHVS and CDR2 FNYEAQ. Here the CDR3 DNA reads TGTGCCAGCAGCTTAGCAATGGGGGGGAGACCCTACAATGAGCAGTTCTTC. This gives the protein CASSLAMGGRPYNEQFF.

This sequence joins TRBV6-5 and TRBJ1-3, with unresolved D. The V end was cut by 6 bases, the J end by 2 bases, with 14 bases between. The CDR3 spans 15 residues. In germline, CDR1 is MNHEY, CDR2 SVGAGI. The CDR3 nucleotides read TGTGCCAGCAGGTCGGACTGGGTCCCTGGAAACACCATATATTTT. Protein product: CASRSDWVPGNTIYF.

This chain connects TRBV19 to TRBJ2-1, with 7 positions matching TRBD2. The CDR3 covers 17 residues. V dropped 3 bases and J dropped 4; count of bases not matched to a gene: 12. CDR1 and CDR2 from the germline V gene are LNHDA and SQIVND (reference sequence). The CDR3 DNA is TGTGCCAGTAGTATTAATCTGGGGGAGGGTGGGTACAATGAGCAGTTCTTC. It is translated as CASSINLGEGGYNEQFF.

V and J are TRBV7-9 and TRBJ2-1, with D perhaps TRBD1 (6 bases). With 2 bases removed from V and 0 bases from J, the gap between germline ends came to 11 bases. CDR3 length equals 16 residues. Germline values: CDR1 SEHNR, CDR2 FQNEAQ (reference sequence). The CDR3 loop reads CASSLMAGVSYNEQFF. The CDR3 DNA reads TGTGCCAGCAGCTTAATGGCAGGGGTCTCCTACAATGAGCAGTTCTTC.

The chain combines TRBV28 with TRBJ2-5; 8 bases fit TRBD1. Germline CDR1 is MDHEN and CDR2 is SYDVKM. J gave up 3 bases and V 3 bases, and 6 bases lay outside the gene matches. This CDR3 is built from 15 residues. The CDR3 sequence is CASSFQGTGEETQYF. The CDR3 bases are TGTGCCAGCAGTTTCCAAGGGACAGGAGAAGAGACCCAGTACTTC.